This TCR beta chain was obtained from a study (dated by TCRdb to between 2022 and 2023). V is pared back by 1 base and J by 2 bases, with 6 bases lying between the germline termini. From its cysteine to its phenylalanine, the CDR3 spans 13 amino acids. The entry retains the CDR3 DNA only, 39 bases that are in frame from base 1. The germline V gene yields SGHVS for CDR1 and FNYEAQ for CDR2. A note on this clone: The target of this receptor is not known. No clone much larger than this one lies a single base away; base qualities are absent.

PBMCs were separated from peripheral blood, and TCR beta sequencing was performed on genomic DNA obtained from unsorted PBMCs. The paper as a whole reports these results and caveats: According to the authors, more investigation is needed, including longitudinal sampling and evaluation of a control group.

Survey-level sequencing on the immunoSEQ platform was used to profile TCR beta chain repertoires. The paper's data handling went like this. CDR3 amino acid length spectratypes and V-J pairing frequencies were compared, and repertoire diversity was measured with the inverse Simpson index. Clonotypes specific to SARS-CoV-2, CMV, influenza A and EBV were annotated by matching TCR beta CDR3 sequences against VDJdb. In TCRdb, the immuneACCESS table is reduced to in-frame sequences with V and J assigned. These tables do not hold every clone; where another copy was compared, an unresolved V gene accounts for under half, and the others remain unexplained. That table gives V, J and clone size, and the DNA gave D and trimming. Within this sample are around 49,000 clones, with approximately 93% of them counted one time only. The ten largest clones capture about 10% of the sample.

The sequence derives from a man aged 35-49 years with rheumatoid arthritis. This receptor chain uses TRBV7-6 and TRBJ2-7; TRBD1 is possibly the D segment (6 matching bases). The sequenced sample consisted of PBMCs. The CDR3 has the sequence CASSLGTAYEQYF. The DNA sequence is TGTGCCAGCAGCTTAGGGACAGCCTACGAGCAGTACTTC.